This T cell receptor beta chain was profiled in a study of blood T cell repertoires in COVID-19. Study summary: There were acute and convalescent COVID-19 samples, and they came from the United States, Italy and Spain. Sources were T cells, B-cell-depleted T cells, or PBMCs; the material itself was cDNA or gDNA.

In the original workflow: Estimation of nucleated cell counts relied on the amplification of reference gene primers. Repertoires were generated with immunoSEQ multiplex PCR, while TCRdb's copy carries only in-frame clones and drops some. For V, J and clone size, that table is used; D and trimming come from the DNA. Of around 81,000 clones in the sample, approximately 91% were seen once. The CDR3 totals 13 residues. The trim removed 4 bases at V and 5 bases at J, leaving 4 bases unmatched. Germline V gives CDR1 SGHRS, CDR2 YFSETQ. The sequence was collected from a man aged 65-85 years with acute or convalescent COVID-19. The chain is built from TRBV5-1 and TRBJ2-7; TRBD1 matches 9 bases. Sequencing was carried out using peripheral blood. The CDR3 sequence is CASSPGTGNEQYF. For the CDR3, the DNA is TGCGCCAGCAGCCCGGGGACAGGGAACGAGCAGTACTTC.